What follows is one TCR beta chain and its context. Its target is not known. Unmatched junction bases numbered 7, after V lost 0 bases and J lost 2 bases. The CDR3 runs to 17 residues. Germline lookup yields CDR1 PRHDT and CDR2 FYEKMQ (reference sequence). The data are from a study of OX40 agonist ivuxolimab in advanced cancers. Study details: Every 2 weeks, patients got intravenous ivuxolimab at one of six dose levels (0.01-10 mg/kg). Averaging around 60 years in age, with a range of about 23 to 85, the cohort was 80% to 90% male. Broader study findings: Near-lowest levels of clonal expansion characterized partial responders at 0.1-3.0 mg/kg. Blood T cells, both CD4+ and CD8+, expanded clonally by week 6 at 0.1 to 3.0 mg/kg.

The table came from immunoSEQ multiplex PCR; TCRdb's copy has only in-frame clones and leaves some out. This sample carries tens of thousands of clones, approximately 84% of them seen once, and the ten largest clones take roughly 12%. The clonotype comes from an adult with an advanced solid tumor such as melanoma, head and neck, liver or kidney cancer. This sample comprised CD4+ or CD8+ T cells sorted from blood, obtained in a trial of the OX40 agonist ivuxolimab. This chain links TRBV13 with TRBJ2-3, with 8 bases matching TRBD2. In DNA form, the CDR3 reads TGTGCCAGCAGCTTAGGAAGTAGCGGGACTGTCACAGATACGCAGTATTTT. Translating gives CASSLGSSGTVTDTQYF.